These T cell receptor beta chains were read from a single sample in a study of T cell responses to AZD1222 COVID-19 vaccine. TCRdb's table, derived via immunoSEQ multiplex PCR, lists solely in-frame clones and lacks some. The table shows approximately 89,000 clones, with approximately 90% occurring only once. Sample: peripheral blood, taken on day 0 of MenACWY control vaccination. These receptors all come from an adult in good health. CDR3s include the opening cysteine and the closing phenylalanine or tryptophan. The D gene is left open where the match is weak. Only some rows state a clone size, as once, few, many or a class for expanded clones.

j_call d_call cdr3_length v_call clone_size cdr3_aa cdr3_nt
TRBJ2-7 . 14 TRBV2 . CASIGGQGSYEQYF TGTGCCAGCATCGGCGGGCAGGGGAGCTACGAGCAGTACTTC
TRBJ1-1 . 13 TRBV3-1/TRBV3-2 . CASSQTPGVVAFF TGTGCCAGCAGCCAAACCCCGGGCGTGGTAGCTTTCTTT
TRBJ2-7 . 14 TRBV4-1 . CASSQGPGGYEQYF TGCGCCAGCAGCCAAGGTCCAGGCGGCTACGAGCAGTACTTC
TRBJ2-6 TRBD1 19 TRBV6-1 . CASSDRWGQGSSGANVLTF TGTGCCAGCAGTGACCGGTGGGGACAGGGGTCCTCTGGGGCCAACGTCCTGACTTTC
TRBJ2-1 TRBD2 15 TRBV5-1 once CASRSTSGSGGEQFF TGCGCCAGCAGATCTACTAGCGGCTCTGGGGGTGAGCAGTTCTTC
TRBJ2-1 TRBD2 14 TRBV25-1 medium-sized CATSSSGRSNEQFF TGTGCCACCTCTTCTAGCGGGAGGAGTAATGAGCAGTTCTTC
TRBJ1-2 . 13 TRBV5-6 . CASSGGQGEYYTF TGTGCCAGCAGCGGGGGGCAGGGAGAGTACTACACCTTC
TRBJ1-2 TRBD1 16 TRBV27 few CASSSSLGQGDYGYTF TGTGCCAGCAGTTCTTCCCTTGGACAGGGCGACTATGGCTACACCTTC
TRBJ2-1 . 16 TRBV15 . CATSSPRGSSYNEQFF TGTGCCACCAGCAGCCCACGGGGGAGCTCCTACAATGAGCAGTTCTTC
TRBJ2-7 . 18 TRBV4-2 . CASSQEVGVGGPAYEQYF TGTGCCAGCAGCCAGGAAGTCGGCGTTGGGGGTCCTGCCTACGAGCAGTACTTC
TRBJ1-3 . 18 TRBV6-1 . CASSGQTGGQSSGNTIYF TGTGCCAGCAGTGGTCAGACAGGCGGACAAAGCTCTGGAAACACCATATATTTT